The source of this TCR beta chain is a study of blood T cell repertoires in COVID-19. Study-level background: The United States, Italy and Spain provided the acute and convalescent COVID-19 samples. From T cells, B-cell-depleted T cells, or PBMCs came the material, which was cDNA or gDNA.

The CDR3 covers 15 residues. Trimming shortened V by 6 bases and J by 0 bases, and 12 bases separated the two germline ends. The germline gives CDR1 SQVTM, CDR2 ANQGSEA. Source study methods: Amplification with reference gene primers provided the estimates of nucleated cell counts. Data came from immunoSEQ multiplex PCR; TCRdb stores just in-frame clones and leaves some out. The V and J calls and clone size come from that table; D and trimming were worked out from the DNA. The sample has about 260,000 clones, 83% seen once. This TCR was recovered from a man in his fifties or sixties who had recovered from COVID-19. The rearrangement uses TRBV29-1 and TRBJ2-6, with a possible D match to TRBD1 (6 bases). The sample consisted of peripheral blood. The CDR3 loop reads CSVSQGFSGANVLTF. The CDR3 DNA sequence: TGCAGCGTCTCACAGGGATTCTCTGGGGCCAACGTCCTGACTTTC.